This T cell receptor beta chain emerged from a study of blood T cell repertoires in COVID-19. Across the study: Sites across the United States, Italy and Spain contributed samples from acute and convalescent COVID-19. Sample material is recorded as cDNA or gDNA derived from T cells, B-cell-depleted T cells, or PBMCs.

In the authors' workflow: Estimation of nucleated cell counts was performed using reference gene primer amplification. The method was immunoSEQ multiplex PCR; TCRdb's version includes in-frame clones alone and lacks a portion of them. V, J and clone size were drawn from that table, and D and trimming were deduced from the DNA. The table lists 150,000 or so clones, about four fifths of them singletons. The CDR3 contains 15 residues. Trimming took off 7 bases at V and 3 bases at J, with 16 bases between the two ends. Germline-derived CDR1 and CDR2 are SGHRS and YFSETQ. The receptor was derived from a human donor in a cohort sampled during active COVID-19. The rearrangement links TRBV5-1 to TRBJ2-2, with D perhaps matching TRBD1 (6 bases). The sequenced sample consisted of peripheral blood. CDR3 sequence: CASCMLQGDTGELFF. As DNA, the CDR3 is TGCGCCAGCTGTATGCTACAGGGCGACACCGGGGAGCTGTTTTTT.